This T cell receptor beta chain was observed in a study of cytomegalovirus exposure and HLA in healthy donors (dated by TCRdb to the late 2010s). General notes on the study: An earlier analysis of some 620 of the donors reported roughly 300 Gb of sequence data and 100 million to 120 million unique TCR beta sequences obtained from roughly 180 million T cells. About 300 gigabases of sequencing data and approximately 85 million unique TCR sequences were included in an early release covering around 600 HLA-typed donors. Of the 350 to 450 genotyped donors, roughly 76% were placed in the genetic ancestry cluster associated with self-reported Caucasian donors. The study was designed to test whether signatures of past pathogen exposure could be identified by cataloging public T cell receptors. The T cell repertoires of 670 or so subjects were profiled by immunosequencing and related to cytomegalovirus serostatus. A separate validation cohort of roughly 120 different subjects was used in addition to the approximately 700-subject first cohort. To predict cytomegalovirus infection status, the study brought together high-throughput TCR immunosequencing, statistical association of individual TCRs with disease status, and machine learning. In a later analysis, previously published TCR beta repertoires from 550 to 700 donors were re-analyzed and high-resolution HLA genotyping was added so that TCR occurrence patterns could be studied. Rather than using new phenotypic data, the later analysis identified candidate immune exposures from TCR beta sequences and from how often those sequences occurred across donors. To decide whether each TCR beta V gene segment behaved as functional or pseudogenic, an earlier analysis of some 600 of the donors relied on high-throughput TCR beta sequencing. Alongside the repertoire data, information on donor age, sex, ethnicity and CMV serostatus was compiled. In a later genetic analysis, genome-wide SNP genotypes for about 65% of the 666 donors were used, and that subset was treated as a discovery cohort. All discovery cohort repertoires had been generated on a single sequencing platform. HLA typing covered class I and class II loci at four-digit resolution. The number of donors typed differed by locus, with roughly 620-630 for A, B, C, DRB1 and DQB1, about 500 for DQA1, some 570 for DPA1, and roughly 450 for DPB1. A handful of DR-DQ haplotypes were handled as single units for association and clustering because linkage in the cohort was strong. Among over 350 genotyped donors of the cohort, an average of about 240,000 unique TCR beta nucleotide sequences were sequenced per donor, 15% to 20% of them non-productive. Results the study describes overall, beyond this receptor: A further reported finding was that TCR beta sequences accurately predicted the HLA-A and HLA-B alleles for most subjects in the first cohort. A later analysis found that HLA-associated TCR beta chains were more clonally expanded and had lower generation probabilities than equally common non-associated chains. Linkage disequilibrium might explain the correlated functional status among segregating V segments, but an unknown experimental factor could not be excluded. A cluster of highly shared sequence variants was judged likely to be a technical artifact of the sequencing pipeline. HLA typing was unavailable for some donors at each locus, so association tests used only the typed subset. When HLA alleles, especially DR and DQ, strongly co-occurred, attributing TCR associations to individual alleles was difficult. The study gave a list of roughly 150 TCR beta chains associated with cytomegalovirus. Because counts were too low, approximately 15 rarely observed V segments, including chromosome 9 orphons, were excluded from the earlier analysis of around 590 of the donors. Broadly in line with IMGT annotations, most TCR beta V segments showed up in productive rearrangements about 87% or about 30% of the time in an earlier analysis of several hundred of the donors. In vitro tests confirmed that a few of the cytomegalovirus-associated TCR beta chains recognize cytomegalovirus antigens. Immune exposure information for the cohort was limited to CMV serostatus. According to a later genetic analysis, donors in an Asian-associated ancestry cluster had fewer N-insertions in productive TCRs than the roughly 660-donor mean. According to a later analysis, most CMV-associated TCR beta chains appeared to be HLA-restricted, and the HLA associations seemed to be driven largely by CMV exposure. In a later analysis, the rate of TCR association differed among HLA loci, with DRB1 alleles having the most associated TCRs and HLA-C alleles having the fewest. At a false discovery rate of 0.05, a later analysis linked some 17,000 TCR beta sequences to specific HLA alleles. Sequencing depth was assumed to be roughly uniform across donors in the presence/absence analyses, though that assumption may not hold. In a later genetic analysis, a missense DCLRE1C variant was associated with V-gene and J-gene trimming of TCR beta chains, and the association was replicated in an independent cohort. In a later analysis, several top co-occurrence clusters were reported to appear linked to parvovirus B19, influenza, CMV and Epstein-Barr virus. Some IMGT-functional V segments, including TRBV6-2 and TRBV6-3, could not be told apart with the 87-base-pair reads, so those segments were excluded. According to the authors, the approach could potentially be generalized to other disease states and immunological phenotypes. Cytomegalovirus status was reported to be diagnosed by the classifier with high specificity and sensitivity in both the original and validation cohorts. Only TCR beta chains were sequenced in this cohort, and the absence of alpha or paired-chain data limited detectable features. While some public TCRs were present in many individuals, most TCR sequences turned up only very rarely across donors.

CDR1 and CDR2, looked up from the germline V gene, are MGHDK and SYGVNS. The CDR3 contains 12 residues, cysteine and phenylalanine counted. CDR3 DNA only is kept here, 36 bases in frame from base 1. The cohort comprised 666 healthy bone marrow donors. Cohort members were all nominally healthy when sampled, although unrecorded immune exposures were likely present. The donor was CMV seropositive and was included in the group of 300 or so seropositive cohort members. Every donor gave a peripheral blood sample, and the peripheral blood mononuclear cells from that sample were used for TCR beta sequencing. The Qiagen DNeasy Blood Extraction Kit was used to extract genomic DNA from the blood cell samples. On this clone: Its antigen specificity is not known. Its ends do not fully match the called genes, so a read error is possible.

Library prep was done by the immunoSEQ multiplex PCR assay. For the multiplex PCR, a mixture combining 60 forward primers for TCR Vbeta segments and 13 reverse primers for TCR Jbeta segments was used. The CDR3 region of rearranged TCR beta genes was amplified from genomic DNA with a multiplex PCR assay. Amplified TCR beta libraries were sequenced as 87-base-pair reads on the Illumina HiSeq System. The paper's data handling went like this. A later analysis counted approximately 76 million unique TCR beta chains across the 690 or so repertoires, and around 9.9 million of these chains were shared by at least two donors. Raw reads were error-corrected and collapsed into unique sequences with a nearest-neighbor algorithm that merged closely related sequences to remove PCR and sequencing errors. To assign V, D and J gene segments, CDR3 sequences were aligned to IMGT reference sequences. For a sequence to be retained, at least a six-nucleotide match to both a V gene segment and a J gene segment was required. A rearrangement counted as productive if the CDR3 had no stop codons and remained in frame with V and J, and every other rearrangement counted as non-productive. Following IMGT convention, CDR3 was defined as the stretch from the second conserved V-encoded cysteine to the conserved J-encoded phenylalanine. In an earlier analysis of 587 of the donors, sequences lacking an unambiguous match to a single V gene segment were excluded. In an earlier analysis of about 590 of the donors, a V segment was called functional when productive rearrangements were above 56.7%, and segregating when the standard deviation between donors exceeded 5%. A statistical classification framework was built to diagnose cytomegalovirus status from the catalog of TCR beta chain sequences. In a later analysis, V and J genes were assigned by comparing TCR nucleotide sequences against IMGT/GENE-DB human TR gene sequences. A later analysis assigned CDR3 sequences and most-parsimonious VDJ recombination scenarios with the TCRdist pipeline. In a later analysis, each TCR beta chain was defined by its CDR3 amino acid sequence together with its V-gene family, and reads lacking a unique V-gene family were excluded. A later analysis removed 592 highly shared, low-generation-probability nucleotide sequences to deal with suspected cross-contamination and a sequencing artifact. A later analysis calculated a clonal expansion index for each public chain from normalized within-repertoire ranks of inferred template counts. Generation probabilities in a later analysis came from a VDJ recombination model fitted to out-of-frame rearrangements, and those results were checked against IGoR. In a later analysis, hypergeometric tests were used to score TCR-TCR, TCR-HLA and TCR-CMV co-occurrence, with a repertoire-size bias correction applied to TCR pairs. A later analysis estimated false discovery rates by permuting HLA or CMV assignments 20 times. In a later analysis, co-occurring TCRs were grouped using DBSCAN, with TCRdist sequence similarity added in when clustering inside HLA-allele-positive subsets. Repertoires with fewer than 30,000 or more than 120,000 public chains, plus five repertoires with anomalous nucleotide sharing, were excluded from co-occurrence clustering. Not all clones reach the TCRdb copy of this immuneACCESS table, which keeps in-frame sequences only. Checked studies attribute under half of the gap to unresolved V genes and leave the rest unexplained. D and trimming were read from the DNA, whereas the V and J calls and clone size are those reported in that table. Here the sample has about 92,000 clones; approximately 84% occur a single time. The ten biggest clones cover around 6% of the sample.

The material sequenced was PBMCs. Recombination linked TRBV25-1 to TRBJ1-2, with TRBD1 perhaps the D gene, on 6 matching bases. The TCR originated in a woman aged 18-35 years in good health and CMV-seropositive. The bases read TGTGCCAGCACCGGGCCGGAGGGGGGGCAGGCCTTC. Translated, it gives CASTGPEGGQAF.